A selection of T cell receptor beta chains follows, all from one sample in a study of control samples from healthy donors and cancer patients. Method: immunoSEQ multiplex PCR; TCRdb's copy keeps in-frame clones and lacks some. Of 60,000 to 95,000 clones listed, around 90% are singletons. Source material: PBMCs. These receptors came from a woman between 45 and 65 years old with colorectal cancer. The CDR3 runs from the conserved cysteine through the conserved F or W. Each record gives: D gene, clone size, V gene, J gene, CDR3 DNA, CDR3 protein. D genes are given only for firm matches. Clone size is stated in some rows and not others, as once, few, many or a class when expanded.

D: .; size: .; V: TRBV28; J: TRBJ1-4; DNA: TGTGCCAGCCTTACTCCAGGAGTTAATGAAAAACTGTTTTTT; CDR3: CASLTPGVNEKLFF
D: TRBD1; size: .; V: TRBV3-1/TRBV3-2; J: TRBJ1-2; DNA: TGTGCCAGCAGCCTACAGGGGGCGGTTGGCTACACCTTC; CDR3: CASSLQGAVGYTF
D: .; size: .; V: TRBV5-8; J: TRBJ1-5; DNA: TGTGCCAGCAGCTTGGAGGGGAATAGCAATCAGCCCCAGCATTTT; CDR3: CASSLEGNSNQPQHF
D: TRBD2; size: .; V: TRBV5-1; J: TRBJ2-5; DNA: TGCGCCAGCAGCGTTGTGAGTGGACTAGCTGAGACCCAGTACTTC; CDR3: CASSVVSGLAETQYF
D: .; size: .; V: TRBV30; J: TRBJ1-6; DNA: TGTGCCTGGAACAGGGACTATAATTCACCCCTCCACTTT; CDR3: CAWNRDYNSPLHF
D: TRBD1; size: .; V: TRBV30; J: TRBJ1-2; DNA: TGTGCCTGGAGTCCTATCTCCGGGACAGGGGAACTAGGCGGCTACACCTTC; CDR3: CAWSPISGTGELGGYTF
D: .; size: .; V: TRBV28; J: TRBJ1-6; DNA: TGTGCCAGCAGTCCCCCAACCGGGGGCACTTCACCCCTCCACTTT; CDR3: CASSPPTGGTSPLHF
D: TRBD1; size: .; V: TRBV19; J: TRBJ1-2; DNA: TGTGCCAGTAGTATTGAAGGGCGACAGGGGCGAGGCTACACCTTC; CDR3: CASSIEGRQGRGYTF
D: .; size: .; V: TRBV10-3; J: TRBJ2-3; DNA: TGTGCCATCAGTGGTTCGCTGGGGGAGGATACGCAGTATTTT; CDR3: CAISGSLGEDTQYF
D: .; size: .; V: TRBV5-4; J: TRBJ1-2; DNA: TGTGCCAGCAGCCCGGACGGTAACTATGGCTACACCTTC; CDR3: CASSPDGNYGYTF
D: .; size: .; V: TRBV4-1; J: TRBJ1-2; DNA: TGCGCCAGCAGCCAAGGTGTCGGGACGCCGAGCGGCTACACCTTC; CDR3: CASSQGVGTPSGYTF
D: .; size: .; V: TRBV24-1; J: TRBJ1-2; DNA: TGTGCCACCAGTGGTACAGGGCTAACGAACTATGGCTACACCTTC; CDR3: CATSGTGLTNYGYTF
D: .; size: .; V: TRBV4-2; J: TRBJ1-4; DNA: TGTGCCAGCAGCCAGACAGCGGGCGGTTACGGACTGTTTTTT; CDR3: CASSQTAGGYGLFF
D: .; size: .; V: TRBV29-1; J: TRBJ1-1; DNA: TGCAGCGTTGATCGGGGGGACACTGAAGCTTTCTTT; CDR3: CSVDRGDTEAFF
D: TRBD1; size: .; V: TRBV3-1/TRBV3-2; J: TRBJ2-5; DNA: TGTGCCAGCAGCCTGACAGGGATTGAGACCCAGTACTTC; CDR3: CASSLTGIETQYF
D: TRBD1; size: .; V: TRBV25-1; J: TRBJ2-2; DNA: TGTGCCAGCAGTGATCCCGGACAGGGGGCAACCGGGGAGCTGTTTTTT; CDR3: CASSDPGQGATGELFF
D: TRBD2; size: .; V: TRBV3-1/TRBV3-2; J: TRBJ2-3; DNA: TGTGCCAGCAGCCAAGAGGCTCAGCGGGGGTCTAAAGATACGCAGTATTTT; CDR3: CASSQEAQRGSKDTQYF
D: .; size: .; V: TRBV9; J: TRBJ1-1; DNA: TGTGCCAGCAGCGTTGGACTTACGGGCACTGAAGCTTTCTTT; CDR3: CASSVGLTGTEAFF
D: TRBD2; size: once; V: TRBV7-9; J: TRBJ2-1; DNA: TGTGCCAGCAGCCCCATTAGCGGGGGGGCCTTAAATGAGCAGTTCTTC; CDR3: CASSPISGGALNEQFF
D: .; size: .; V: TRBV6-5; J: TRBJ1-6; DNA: TGTGCCACCCTTCGAACAGGGAATTCACCCCTCCACTTT; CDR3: CATLRTGNSPLHF
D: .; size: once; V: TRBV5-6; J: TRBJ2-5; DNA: TGTGCCAGCAGCCGTGGGGAGACCCAGTACTTC; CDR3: CASSRGETQYF
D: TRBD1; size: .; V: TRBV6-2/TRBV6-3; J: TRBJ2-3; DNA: TGTGCCAGCAGTTACCTTAGGGGACAGTATATCACAGATACGCAGTATTTT; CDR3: CASSYLRGQYITDTQYF
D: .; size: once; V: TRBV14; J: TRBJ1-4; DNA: TGTGCCAGCAGCCAATCCCCAATATTCGAAAAACTGTTTTTT; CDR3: CASSQSPIFEKLFF
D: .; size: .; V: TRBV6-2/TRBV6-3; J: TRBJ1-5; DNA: TGTGCCAGCAGTTACTCGAGGACAGCGGACAGTTATAGCAATCAGCCCCAGCATTTT; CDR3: CASSYSRTADSYSNQPQHF
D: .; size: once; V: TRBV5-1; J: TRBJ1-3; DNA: TGCGCCAGCAGCTCTGATAAACTCTCTGGAAACACCATATATTTT; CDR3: CASSSDKLSGNTIYF
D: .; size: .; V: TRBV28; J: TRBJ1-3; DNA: TGTGCCAGCAGTTCCAGACAGGTCCTCTCTGGAAACACCATATATTTT; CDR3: CASSSRQVLSGNTIYF
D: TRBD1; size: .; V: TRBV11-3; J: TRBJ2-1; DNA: TGTGCCAGCAGCTCCACGACAGGGGACAATGAGCAGTTCTTC; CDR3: CASSSTTGDNEQFF
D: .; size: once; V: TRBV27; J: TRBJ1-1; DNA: TGTGCCAGCAGTTTGGTAACCCTAGCAGGGAGGGCTGAAGCTTTCTTT; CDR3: CASSLVTLAGRAEAFF
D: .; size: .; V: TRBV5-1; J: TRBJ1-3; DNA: TGCGCCAGCAGCCCCGGCGGGGGGTTTGGAAACACCATATATTTT; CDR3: CASSPGGGFGNTIYF
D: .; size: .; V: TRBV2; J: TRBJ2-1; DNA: TGTGCCAGCATAACTTCCAGCAATGAGCAGTTCTTC; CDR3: CASITSSNEQFF
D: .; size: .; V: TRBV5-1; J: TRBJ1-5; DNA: TGCGCCAGCAGCTTGGCTGGGCAGGGGTCGGGGCAGCCCCAGCATTTT; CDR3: CASSLAGQGSGQPQHF
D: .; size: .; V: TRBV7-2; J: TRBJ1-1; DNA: TGTGCCAGCAGTCCTGGGCGGCTCTCTGACACTGAAGCTTTCTTT; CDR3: CASSPGRLSDTEAFF
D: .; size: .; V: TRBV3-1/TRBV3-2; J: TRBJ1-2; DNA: TGTGCCAGCAGCCAAGATTATAGGGGAGGATATGGCTACACCTTC; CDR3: CASSQDYRGGYGYTF
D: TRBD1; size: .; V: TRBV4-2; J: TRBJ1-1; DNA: TGTGCCAGCAGCCAAGAAGGGTGGGACAGGACGAACACTGAAGCTTTCTTT; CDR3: CASSQEGWDRTNTEAFF
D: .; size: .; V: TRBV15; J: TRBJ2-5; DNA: TGTGCCACCAGCAGGAGTTTGGGGCTAGCGGAGACCCAGTACTTC; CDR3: CATSRSLGLAETQYF
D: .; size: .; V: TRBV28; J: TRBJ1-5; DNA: TGTGCCAGCAGTTTTATAACCGGCAATCAGCCCCAGCATTTT; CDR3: CASSFITGNQPQHF
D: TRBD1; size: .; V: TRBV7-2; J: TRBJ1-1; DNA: TGTGCCAGCAGCTTAAGACAGGGGGGGACTAACACTGAAGCTTTCTTT; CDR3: CASSLRQGGTNTEAFF
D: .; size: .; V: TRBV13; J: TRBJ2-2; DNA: TGTGCCAGCAGCCACTCTGGGGGCGCGAACACCGGGGAGCTGTTTTTT; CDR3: CASSHSGGANTGELFF
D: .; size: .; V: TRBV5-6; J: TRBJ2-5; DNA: TGTGCCACCGCGAGAGGGAACCAAGAGACCCAGTACTTC; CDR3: CATARGNQETQYF
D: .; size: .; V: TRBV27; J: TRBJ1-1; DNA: TGTGCCAGCAGTCTTAACACACCGAACACTGAAGCTTTCTTT; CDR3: CASSLNTPNTEAFF
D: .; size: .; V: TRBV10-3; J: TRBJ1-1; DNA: TGTGCCATCAGCCTCGAGAGGGGGGACACTGAAGCTTTCTTT; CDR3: CAISLERGDTEAFF
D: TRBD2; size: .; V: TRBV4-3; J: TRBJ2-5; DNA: TGCGCCAGCAGCCAAGGGATGGGGACTAGCGGTCAAGAGACCCAGTACTTC; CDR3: CASSQGMGTSGQETQYF
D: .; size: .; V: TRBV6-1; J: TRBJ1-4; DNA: TGTGCCAGCAGTGGGTTGGCGACCGCAACTAATGAAAAACTGTTTTTT; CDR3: CASSGLATATNEKLFF
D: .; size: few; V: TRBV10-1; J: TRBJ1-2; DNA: TGCGCCAGCAGTCCGGGGGACTATGGCTACACCTTC; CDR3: CASSPGDYGYTF
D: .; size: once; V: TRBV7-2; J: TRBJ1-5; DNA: TGTGCCAGCAGCCCCGGACCGTATAGCAATCAGCCCCAGCATTTT; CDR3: CASSPGPYSNQPQHF
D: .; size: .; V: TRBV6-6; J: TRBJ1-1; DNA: TGTGCCAGCAGTTACAGTCGGGGGGGGCTGACTGAAGCTTTCTTT; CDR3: CASSYSRGGLTEAFF
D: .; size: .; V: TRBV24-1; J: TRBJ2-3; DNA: TGTGCCACCAGTGAGCCCACCCTCCGGGATACGCAGTATTTT; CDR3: CATSEPTLRDTQYF
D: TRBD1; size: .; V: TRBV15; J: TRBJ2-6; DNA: TGTGCCACCAGCAGAGATCAGGGGGTTAGTCACTCTGGGGCCAACGTCCTGACTTTC; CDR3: CATSRDQGVSHSGANVLTF
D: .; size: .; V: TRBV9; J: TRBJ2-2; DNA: TGTGCCAGCAGCCCGCAGATGAACACCGGGGAGCTGTTTTTT; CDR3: CASSPQMNTGELFF
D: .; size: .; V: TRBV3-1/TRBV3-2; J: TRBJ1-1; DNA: TGTGCCAGCAGCCAAAGACGGATGAACACTGAAGCTTTCTTT; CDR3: CASSQRRMNTEAFF
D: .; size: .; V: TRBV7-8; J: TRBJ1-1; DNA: TGTGCCAGCAGCTTAGTAAGGCGGCCGAACACTGAAGCTTTCTTT; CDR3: CASSLVRRPNTEAFF
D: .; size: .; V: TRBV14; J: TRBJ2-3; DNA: TGTGCCAGCAGCCAAGTTCAGCGCACAGATACGCAGTATTTT; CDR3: CASSQVQRTDTQYF
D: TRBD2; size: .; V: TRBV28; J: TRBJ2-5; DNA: TGTGCCAGCAATCTAGCGGGGACGGAGACCCAGTACTTC; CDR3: CASNLAGTETQYF
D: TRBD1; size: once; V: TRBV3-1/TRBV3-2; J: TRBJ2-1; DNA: TGTGCCAGCAGCAACGGACAGGGGTGGAATGAGCAGTTCTTC; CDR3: CASSNGQGWNEQFF
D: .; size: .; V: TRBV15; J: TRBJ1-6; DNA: TGTGCCACCAGCAGAGTTAGCGGTTCACCCCTCCACTTT; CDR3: CATSRVSGSPLHF
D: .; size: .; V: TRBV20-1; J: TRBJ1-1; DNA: TGCAGTGCTAGTACCCCCCGCGCGGTGAACACTGAAGCTTTCTTT; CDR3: CSASTPRAVNTEAFF
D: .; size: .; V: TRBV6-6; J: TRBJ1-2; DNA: TGTGCCAGCCTAATTCCGGGTATGGAATATGGCTACACCTTC; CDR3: CASLIPGMEYGYTF
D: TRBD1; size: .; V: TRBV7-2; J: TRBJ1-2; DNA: TGTGCCAGCAGCTTCAGACAGGGGGCAGGTGGCTACACCTTC; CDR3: CASSFRQGAGGYTF
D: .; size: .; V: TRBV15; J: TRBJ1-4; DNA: TGTGCCACCAGCAGAGATTACCTGGGAGAAAAACTGTTTTTT; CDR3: CATSRDYLGEKLFF